The 3 T cell receptor beta chains below all came from one sample that was sequenced in a study of regulatory T cells in long-lasting Graves disease. Indicated time point: newly diagnosed GD, antithyroid drugs for less than 3 months. PBMC-extracted RNA yielded the TCR library. Combining iRepertoire HTBI primers with Arm-PCR of CDR3 regions, the authors built TCR beta libraries. TCRdb analysed the multiplex PCR reads with MiXCR anew, one entry per CDR3 protein. The table includes about 540,000 distinct CDR3 sequences, less than 15% detected once. Separately, the same data were catalogued under a study of T cells in Graves' hyperthyroidism and ophthalmopathy.

This specimen was peripheral blood mononuclear cells (PBMCs), taken at new diagnosis, from a patient treated with antithyroid drugs. These receptors originate from a young man with Graves disease.

This clonotype was observed many times. The rearrangement links TRBV7-9 to TRBJ2-1; a possible D gene is TRBD1 (6 bases). CDR1 is SEHNR, CDR2 FQNEAQ, per germline (reference sequence). The CDR3 is 14 amino acids. The V end was cut by 5 bases, the J end by 9 bases, with 17 bases between. The CDR3 sequence: CASSNYREGSEQFF. The CDR3 nucleotides read TGTGCCAGCAGCAACTACAGGGAAGGGAGTGAGCAGTTCTTC.

This clonotype was counted ten times or more. This sequence joins TRBV7-9 and TRBJ2-1; D gene ambiguous. The V gene's germline CDR1 is SEHNR and CDR2 FQNEAQ (reference sequence). V lost 6 bases, J lost 9 bases, and 9 bases lay in between. The CDR3 has 11 amino acids. The CDR3 protein is CASSTAAEQFF. The CDR3 nucleotides are TGTGCCAGCAGTACCGCAGCTGAGCAGTTCTTC.

Many counts were recorded for this clonotype. The V gene is TRBV20-1, the J gene TRBJ1-1; a possible D gene is TRBD1 (5 bases). CDR3 length equals 14 residues. Germline V gives CDR1 DFQATT, CDR2 SNEGSKA (reference sequence). Written as DNA, the CDR3 is TGCAGCGCTCGGGGGAGGAGAGTAGTCACTGAAGCTTTCTTT. Its translation: CSARGRRVVTEAFF.